The rows below give T cell receptor beta chains drawn from one sample of a study of shared clonotypes between healthy human individuals. The table came from immunoSEQ multiplex PCR; TCRdb's copy has only in-frame clones and leaves some out. The table shows more than 1.2 million clones, with around 98.5% occurring only once. Material: naive CD4+ T cells sorted from blood. The receptors shown here come from a man aged 25-40 years in good health. The CDR3 runs from the conserved cysteine through the conserved F or W. A D gene is named only where the DNA matches it firmly. Clone size is stated in some rows and not others, as once, few, many or a class when expanded.

>TRBV6-6|TRBJ1-1|.|.
CASSTPRGNTEAFF
TGTGCCAGCAGCACCCCCCGGGGGAACACTGAAGCTTTCTTT
>TRBV5-1|TRBJ2-1|TRBD2|.
CASSSTSGTVNNEQFF
TGCGCCAGCAGCTCGACTAGCGGGACGGTAAACAATGAGCAGTTCTTC
>TRBV7-6|TRBJ2-2|.|.
CASSLVLDTGELFF
TGTGCCAGCAGCTTAGTGTTGGACACCGGGGAGCTGTTTTTT
>TRBV27|TRBJ2-7|TRBD2|.
CASRPGGAYEQYF
TGTGCCAGCAGGCCGGGAGGAGCCTACGAGCAGTACTTC
>TRBV18|TRBJ2-7|.|.
CASSLGVLLDYEQYF
TGTGCCAGCTCACTAGGGGTCCTCTTGGACTACGAGCAGTACTTC
>TRBV7-2|TRBJ1-2|.|.
CASSLDWGRAGYTF
TGTGCCAGCAGCTTAGATTGGGGCAGGGCAGGCTACACCTTC
>TRBV28|TRBJ1-2|TRBD1|.
CASSLTGVGGYTF
TGTGCCAGCAGCCTCACAGGGGTCGGTGGCTACACCTTC
>TRBV2|TRBJ2-7|.|.
CATSRVSSYEQYF
TGTGCCACCTCCAGGGTGAGCTCCTACGAGCAGTACTTC
>TRBV6-6|TRBJ2-7|TRBD1|.
CASGQAEFYEQYF
TGTGCCAGCGGACAGGCCGAATTCTACGAGCAGTACTTC
>TRBV11-3|TRBJ2-1|TRBD1|.
CASSSGGDRDNEQFF
TGTGCCAGCAGCTCAGGGGGTGATCGGGACAATGAGCAGTTCTTC
>TRBV5-1|TRBJ1-3|.|.
CASSLKGPAAGNTIYF
TGCGCCAGCAGCTTGAAGGGCCCGGCGGCTGGAAACACCATATATTTT
>TRBV27|TRBJ1-1|.|.
CASSLRARPEAFF
TGTGCCAGCAGTTTAAGGGCACGGCCTGAAGCTTTCTTT
>TRBV7-2|TRBJ2-3|.|.
CASSLVGRGTDTQYF
TGTGCCAGCAGCTTAGTTGGCCGCGGCACAGATACGCAGTATTTT
>TRBV5-4|TRBJ1-5|.|.
CASSLGATQPQHF
TGTGCCAGCAGCTTGGGAGCTACCCAGCCCCAGCATTTT
>TRBV29-1|TRBJ2-3|.|.
CSVEGAVTDTQYF
TGCAGCGTGGAGGGAGCGGTCACAGATACGCAGTATTTT
>TRBV7-2|TRBJ2-3|.|.
CASSLDGRPTDTQYF
TGTGCCAGCAGCTTAGATGGGAGGCCCACAGATACGCAGTATTTT
>TRBV9|TRBJ1-3|.|.
CASSVAPPASDGGRNTIYF
TGTGCCAGCAGCGTAGCCCCCCCAGCTTCCGACGGAGGCAGAAACACCATATATTTT
>TRBV7-8|TRBJ2-7|.|.
CASSPSFPAEGSNEQYF
TGTGCCAGCAGCCCCTCCTTTCCGGCCGAAGGGTCCAACGAGCAGTACTTC
>TRBV4-3|TRBJ1-3|TRBD1|.
CASSPRIGTGISSGNTIYF
TGCGCCAGCAGCCCAAGGATTGGGACAGGGATTTCGTCTGGAAACACCATATATTTT
>TRBV5-4|TRBJ2-5|TRBD2|.
CASSPGTSRIRETQYF
TGTGCCAGCAGCCCCGGGACTAGCCGCATCCGGGAGACCCAGTACTTC
>TRBV27|TRBJ1-1|TRBD1|.
CASSSRTGAGTEAFF
TGTGCCAGCAGTTCCCGGACAGGGGCGGGCACTGAAGCTTTCTTT
>TRBV7-9|TRBJ1-4|.|.
CASSLGRNSNEKLFF
TGTGCCAGCAGCTTGGGGCGGAACAGTAATGAAAAACTGTTTTTT
>TRBV11-2|TRBJ1-3|.|.
CASSLGGRASDTIYF
TGTGCCAGCAGCTTGGGGGGCAGGGCGTCGGACACCATATATTTT
>TRBV19|TRBJ2-1|TRBD2|.
CASSIADRASGNYNEQFF
TGTGCCAGTAGTATAGCCGACCGGGCTAGCGGGAACTACAATGAGCAGTTCTTC
>TRBV11-3|TRBJ2-3|.|.
CASSPTTRAGGDTQYF
TGTGCCAGCAGCCCCACGACAAGGGCAGGCGGCGATACGCAGTATTTT
>TRBV9|TRBJ2-5|TRBD2|.
CASSAEGLVRETQYF
TGTGCCAGCAGCGCCGAGGGACTAGTAAGAGAGACCCAGTACTTC
>TRBV18|TRBJ2-7|TRBD2|once
CASSPDWTSGSWDYEQYF
TGTGCCAGCTCACCAGATTGGACTAGCGGGAGTTGGGACTACGAGCAGTACTTC
>TRBV11-1|TRBJ1-2|.|.
CASSLDRYGYTF
TGTGCCAGCAGCTTAGACCGCTATGGCTACACCTTC
>TRBV2|TRBJ1-1|.|.
CASSEALRNTEAFF
TGTGCCAGCAGTGAAGCGCTTCGGAACACTGAAGCTTTCTTT
>TRBV5-1|TRBJ2-7|TRBD1|.
CASSVRTGPYEQYF
TGCGCCAGCAGCGTCAGGACAGGCCCCTACGAGCAGTACTTC
>TRBV29-1|TRBJ2-7|TRBD1|.
CSVSGTGPYEQYF
TGCAGCGTCTCCGGGACAGGGCCCTACGAGCAGTACTTC
>TRBV19|TRBJ2-3|.|.
CASSTSQVATDTQYF
TGTGCCAGTAGTACCTCACAGGTGGCTACAGATACGCAGTATTTT
>TRBV27|TRBJ2-7|TRBD1|.
CASRPGRDSYYEQYF
TGTGCCAGCAGGCCGGGTAGGGACAGTTATTACGAGCAGTACTTC
>TRBV2|TRBJ2-7|.|.
CASSGLGTGEQYF
TGTGCCAGCAGTGGTCTGGGAACGGGCGAGCAGTACTTC
>TRBV18|TRBJ2-1|.|.
CASSPEAGEQFF
TGTGCCAGCTCACCTGAGGCAGGAGAGCAGTTCTTC
>TRBV5-1|TRBJ1-1|TRBD1|.
CASSLVGGRGPFTEAFF
TGCGCCAGCAGCTTGGTAGGGGGCAGGGGGCCGTTCACTGAAGCTTTCTTT
>TRBV5-1|TRBJ2-7|TRBD1|once
CASRTTGIDYEQYF
TGCGCCAGCAGAACGACAGGGATAGACTACGAGCAGTACTTC
>TRBV25-1|TRBJ2-7|.|.
CASSESGDRYEQYF
TGTGCCAGCAGTGAATCGGGGGACCGCTACGAGCAGTACTTC
>TRBV5-1|TRBJ2-3|TRBD2|.
CAAAKGTSGSLDTQYF
TGCGCCGCTGCCAAGGGGACTAGCGGGAGTTTGGATACGCAGTATTTT